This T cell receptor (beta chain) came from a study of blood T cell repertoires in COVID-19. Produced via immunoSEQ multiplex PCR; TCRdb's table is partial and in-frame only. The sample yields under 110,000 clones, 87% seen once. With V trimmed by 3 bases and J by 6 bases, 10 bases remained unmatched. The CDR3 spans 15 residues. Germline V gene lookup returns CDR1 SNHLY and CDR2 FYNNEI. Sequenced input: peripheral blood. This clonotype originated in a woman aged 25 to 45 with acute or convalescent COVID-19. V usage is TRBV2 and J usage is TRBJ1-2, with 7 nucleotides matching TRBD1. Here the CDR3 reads CASSDSRGERNGYTF. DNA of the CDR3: TGTGCCAGCAGTGATTCCAGGGGGGAACGGAATGGCTACACCTTC.